This TCR beta chain was documented in a study of blood T cell repertoires in COVID-19. The method was immunoSEQ multiplex PCR; TCRdb's version includes in-frame clones alone and lacks a portion of them. The profile covers some 26,000 clones, with about 80% appearing a single time and about two thirds taken by the ten largest. This CDR3 comprises 14 residues. V was shortened by 3 bases and J by 1 base, with 10 bases between the two germline ends. Germline V gene data show CDR1 as SGHRS and CDR2 as YFSETQ. The material sequenced was peripheral blood. V is TRBV5-1 and J is TRBJ1-1; a weak D match, TRBD1 (5 bases). The sequence came from a man in his sixties or seventies with acute or convalescent COVID-19. The DNA of the CDR3 is TGCGCCAGCAGCTGGACCGACAGGAACACTGAAGCTTTCTTT. Translated: CASSWTDRNTEAFF.